The 29 T cell receptor beta chains presented below share a single source sample, sequenced in a study of CD8 T cells in Susac syndrome. Random hexamers were used to reverse transcribe an amount of roughly 0.5 to 1 ug RNA. MiXCR was run by TCRdb on the immunoSEQ multiplex PCR reads, yielding one entry per CDR3 protein. The sample has 200,000 to 250,000 distinct CDR3 sequences; around nine tenths are singletons. The sample consisted of CD8+ T cells from PBMCs. The receptors derive from a human donor with multiple sclerosis.

The V gene is TRBV19, the J gene TRBJ2-5; 8 positions match TRBD1. In germline, CDR1 is LNHDA, CDR2 SQIVND (reference sequence). CDR3 length: 15 amino acids. V dropped 1 base and J dropped 6; count of bases not matched to a gene: 7. CDR3 protein: CASSIVAGGSKTQYF. For the CDR3, the DNA is TGTGCCAGTAGTATAGTTGCAGGGGGCTCGAAGACCCAGTACTTC.

The chain carries TRBV4-3 and TRBJ2-5; D gene ambiguous. The germline gives CDR1 LGHNA, CDR2 YSLEER. V was clipped by 0 bases and J by 7 bases, with 6 bases between them. The CDR3 extends over 12 amino acids. The CDR3 DNA is TGCGCCAGCAGCCAAGATAGCAGGACCCAGTACTTC. Protein product: CASSQDSRTQYF.

This chain uses TRBV13 with TRBJ1-1, with 7 nucleotides matching TRBD1. The CDR3 contains 13 residues. V lost 7 bases to trimming and J lost 4 bases; unmatched junction nucleotides: 6. Per the germline V gene, CDR1 is PRHDT and CDR2 is FYEKMQ (reference sequence). This chain's CDR3 is CASTQEGATEAFF. CDR3 nucleotide sequence: TGTGCCAGCACCCAGGAGGGGGCCACTGAAGCTTTCTTT. Together with reference TRBV13 and TRBJ1-1, the CDR3 gives the full variable domain: AAGVIQSPRHLIKEKRETATLKCYPIPRHDTVYWYQQGPGQDPQFLISFYEKMQSDKGSIPDRFSAQQFSDYHSELNMSSLELGDSALYFCASTQEGATEAFFGQGTRLTVV.

The chain links TRBV7-9 to TRBJ2-1; D perhaps matches TRBD2 (6 bases). From germline, CDR1 is SEHNR and CDR2 FQNEAQ (reference sequence). V shed 7 bases and J shed 0 bases, with 10 bases lying between them. The CDR3 totals 14 residues. As DNA, the CDR3 is TGTGCCAGCAATGGCGGGGCCTCCTACAATGAGCAGTTCTTC. Protein: CASNGGASYNEQFF.

This chain links TRBV19 with TRBJ2-2; 11 bases are a match to TRBD1. The germline gives CDR1 LNHDA, CDR2 SQIVND (reference sequence). The CDR3 loop spans 14 amino acids. J was trimmed by 4 bases and V by 6 bases; bases with no gene match: 1. CDR3 residues: CASRDRGLTGELFF. As DNA, the CDR3 is TGTGCCAGTAGGGACAGGGGGCTCACCGGGGAGCTGTTTTTT.

The V call is TRBV19, the J call TRBJ1-3; D is unclear. Trimming pared 7 bases from V and 0 bases from J, leaving 10 bases between. The CDR3 is 14 residues long. Germline lookup yields CDR1 LNHDA and CDR2 SQIVND (reference sequence). CDR3 region: CASIMKSSGNTIYF. The CDR3 bases are TGTGCCAGTATCATGAAGAGCTCTGGAAACACCATATATTTT.

The chain uses TRBV29-1 and TRBJ2-1; 7 bases are shared with TRBD2. The CDR3 is 14 residues long. CDR1 is SQVTM and CDR2 is ANQGSEA in the germline V gene. The V gene end was trimmed by 6 bases and the J gene end by 6 bases; junction bases not matched to a gene: 11. CDR3 loop: CSVQSGVGPNEQFF. The CDR3 DNA reads as TGCAGCGTCCAGAGCGGGGTTGGCCCCAATGAGCAGTTCTTC.

This rearrangement joins TRBV3-1 to TRBJ2-6; tentatively, D is TRBD2 (6 bases). Germline values: CDR1 LGHDT, CDR2 YNNKEL (reference sequence). This CDR3 is 20 amino acids long. V was shortened by 0 bases and J by 4 bases, with 22 bases between the two germline ends. As DNA, the CDR3 is TGTGCCAGCAGCCAAGATCGGAGGGTTGGCCTCTTATCGGGGGCCAACGTCCTGACTTTC. It translates to CASSQDRRVGLLSGANVLTF.

A single count supports this clonotype. The chain uses TRBV29-1 and TRBJ1-3; D uncertain. Germline values: CDR1 SQVTM, CDR2 ANQGSEA. Trimming removed 5 bases from V and 7 bases from J, with 12 bases in between. There are 12 residues in the CDR3. CDR3 nucleotides: TGCAGCGTTTTGAGCTCCCAGAACACCATATATTTT. Protein: CSVLSSQNTIYF.

The chain employs TRBV6-2 or TRBV6-3 and TRBJ2-2; 11 bases map to TRBD1. The CDR3 spans 16 residues. The junction had 7 bases not matched to a gene; V was cut back by 4 bases and J by 6 bases. Germline V gene data show CDR1 as MNHEY and CDR2 as SVGEGT. CDR3 protein: CASSFGTGGKAGELFF. For the CDR3, the DNA is TGTGCCAGCAGTTTTGGGACAGGGGGAAAGGCCGGGGAGCTGTTTTTT.

The chain recombines TRBV4-1 with TRBJ2-7, with TRBD2 as a possible D gene (6 bases). V was cut by 8 bases and J by 0 bases, with 17 bases left in between. Germline V lookup: CDR1 MGHRA, CDR2 YSYEKL. CDR3 length: 15 residues. Here the CDR3 DNA reads TGCGCCAGCGGCTGGGGGACCGGGGGCTCCTACGAGCAGTACTTC. Its translation: CASGWGTGGSYEQYF.

The gene calls are TRBV12-3 or TRBV12-4 and TRBJ1-5; perhaps TRBD1 as D (6 bases). The length of the CDR3 is 15 residues. Trimming removed 4 bases at V and 1 base at J, with 11 bases between. This CDR3 reads CASSWGRGSNQPQHF. For the CDR3, the DNA is TGTGCCAGCAGTTGGGGCAGGGGAAGCAATCAGCCCCAGCATTTT.

This rearrangement joins TRBV15 to TRBJ2-6; 10 nucleotides line up with TRBD1. Per the germline V gene, CDR1 is LNHNV and CDR2 is YYDKDF (reference sequence). This CDR3 has 16 amino acids. Trimming at V came to 2 bases and at J to 7 bases, leaving 5 bases not matched to a gene. This chain's CDR3 is CATSRPRTGGANVLTF. The CDR3 DNA reads TGTGCCACCAGCAGACCCAGGACAGGGGGAGCCAACGTCCTGACTTTC. Supplemented by reference TRBV15 and TRBJ2-6, the full variable domain reads DAMVIQNPRYQVTQFGKPVTLSCSQTLNHNVMYWYQQKSSQAPKLLFHYYDKDFNNEADTPDNFQSRRPNTSFCFLDIRSPGLGDTAMYLCATSRPRTGGANVLTFGAGSRLTVL.

The rearrangement joins TRBV12-3 or TRBV12-4 to TRBJ2-3; a possible D gene is TRBD2 (5 bases). The CDR3 is made up of 13 amino acids. Between the trimmed V and J ends, which lost 2 bases and 5 bases, there was a span of 8 bases. CDR3 sequence: CASSLLAGDTQYF. The CDR3 DNA reads as TGTGCCAGCAGTTTACTAGCAGGAGATACGCAGTATTTT.

This clonotype was found once. The chain uses TRBV7-6 and TRBJ2-7; TRBD1 agrees at 7 bases. The CDR3 is 15 amino acids. Germline-derived CDR1 and CDR2 are SGHVS and FNYEAQ. With 1 base clipped from V and 4 bases from J, the junction kept 7 bases outside the gene matches. DNA for the CDR3: TGTGCCAGCAGCTTAGTCGAACAGGGGAGATACGAGCAGTACTTC. This codes for CASSLVEQGRYEQYF.

The CDR3 DNA follows: TGTGCCAGCAGTGACTTCACACAGGGGGCGTCTACTGAAGCTTTCTTT. Its translation is CASSDFTQGASTEAFF. The V call is TRBV2, the J call TRBJ1-1, with 9 positions matching TRBD1. Germline CDR1 is SNHLY and CDR2 is FYNNEI. This CDR3 has 16 amino acids. With 3 bases clipped from V and 5 bases from J, the junction kept 10 bases outside the gene matches.

The V call is TRBV30, the J call TRBJ1-2; D is uncertain. Germline-derived CDR1 and CDR2 are GTSNPN and SVGIG (reference sequence). V gave up 3 bases and J gave up 9 bases, with 14 bases separating them. The CDR3 contains 12 residues. In DNA form, the CDR3 reads TGTGCCTGGAGGCCTGAGGCCGAGAGCTACACCTTC. This sequence encodes CAWRPEAESYTF.

The chain links TRBV24-1 to TRBJ2-1; no clear D. CDR3 length: 13 residues. Germline CDR1 reads KGHDR; CDR2 reads SFDVKD. V lost 0 bases, J lost 9 bases, and 8 bases lay in between. The CDR3 bases are TGTGCCACCAGTGATTTGGGATGGCGTGAGCAGTTCTTC. Residues: CATSDLGWREQFF.

This sequence joins TRBV11-2 and TRBJ2-2, with D hard to call. The germline gives CDR1 SGHAT, CDR2 FQNNGV. CDR3 size: 16 residues. The V end lost 1 base, the J end lost 2 bases, and 11 bases lay between the germline ends. CDR3: CASSLGSFRNTGELFF. In DNA, the CDR3 is TGTGCCAGCAGCTTAGGTTCCTTTCGCAACACCGGGGAGCTGTTTTTT.

The chain is built from TRBV6-4 and TRBJ2-1; D is possibly TRBD1 (5 bases). Germline V lookup: CDR1 MRHNA, CDR2 SNTAGT. Trimming removed 0 bases at V and 4 bases at J, with 13 bases between. This CDR3 is built from 16 residues. As DNA, the CDR3 is TGTGCCAGCAGTGACTCCCTCAGGGCGGATTACAATGAGCAGTTCTTC. The encoded protein is CASSDSLRADYNEQFF.

The V gene is TRBV13, the J gene TRBJ2-7; 13 nucleotides align to TRBD2. The CDR3 has 15 amino acids. The germline V gene has CDR1 PRHDT and CDR2 FYEKMQ (reference sequence). Trimming removed 3 bases from V and 5 bases from J; junction bases left unmatched: 4. The CDR3 protein is CASSLTSGGTHEQYF. The DNA for the CDR3 is TGTGCCAGCAGCTTGACTAGCGGGGGGACCCACGAGCAGTACTTC.

The rearrangement joins TRBV9 to TRBJ2-1; D perhaps matches TRBD1 (5 bases). This CDR3 has 14 residues. With 4 bases removed from V and 8 bases from J, the gap between germline ends came to 16 bases. The germline gives CDR1 SGDLS, CDR2 YYNGEE. CDR3 amino acids: CASSPLDSWHEQFF. As DNA, the CDR3 is TGTGCCAGCAGCCCTCTCGACAGTTGGCATGAGCAGTTCTTC.

The V and J genes are TRBV29-1 and TRBJ1-1; weak D call: TRBD1 (6 bases). This CDR3 is built from 13 residues. Trimming stripped 7 bases from V and 3 bases from J, with 15 bases between. Germline CDR1 and CDR2: SQVTM and ANQGSEA. The CDR3, as DNA: TGCAGCGACAAACAGGGCATAGACACTGAAGCTTTCTTT. Translation gives CSDKQGIDTEAFF.

This clonotype was found once. The genes are TRBV24-1 and TRBJ2-5; a possible D gene is TRBD1 (6 bases). Germline lookup yields CDR1 KGHDR and CDR2 SFDVKD. V lost 4 bases and J 4 bases, leaving 18 bases between the germline ends. The length of the CDR3 is 16 residues. CDR3 sequence (DNA): TGTGCCACCAGTGAGGGGGCGACGGATTTCACAGAGACCCAGTACTTC. Encoded protein: CATSEGATDFTETQYF.

V gene TRBV14 combines with J gene TRBJ2-5; no clear D gene. In germline, CDR1 is SGHDN, CDR2 FVKESK. CDR3 size: 14 residues. V lost 0 bases to trimming and J lost 4 bases, with 9 bases between them. CDR3: CASSQDLEIETQYF. DNA of the CDR3: TGTGCCAGCAGCCAAGATCTGGAGATAGAGACCCAGTACTTC.

In DNA form, the CDR3 reads TGTGCCTGGGGGATCTCTGGGGCCAACGTCCTGACTTTC. Encoded protein: CAWGISGANVLTF. The chain uses TRBV30 and TRBJ2-6; unclear D gene. The V end lost 5 bases, the J end lost 0 bases, and 5 bases lay between the germline ends. This CDR3 contains 13 residues. Germline V gene lookup returns CDR1 GTSNPN and CDR2 SVGIG (reference sequence).

This rearrangement joins TRBV20-1 to TRBJ2-3, with 13 bases matching TRBD2. Trimming took 3 bases from V and 3 from J; bases not matched to a gene: 9. The CDR3 covers 17 residues. Germline V gene sequence: CDR1 DFQATT, CDR2 SNEGSKA (reference sequence). CDR3 amino acids: CSASIGLAGEGTDTQYF. The CDR3 coding sequence is TGCAGTGCTAGTATAGGACTAGCGGGAGAGGGGACAGATACGCAGTATTTT.

This chain links TRBV12-3 or TRBV12-4 with TRBJ1-1, with D tentatively TRBD1 (5 bases). V lost 6 bases and J lost 2, with 22 bases in between. This CDR3 region has 17 residues. CDR3 coding DNA: TGTGCCAGCAGATCTCGCGGGGGGAAGTTGGGTAACACTGAAGCTTTCTTT. Translation gives CASRSRGGKLGNTEAFF.

The rearrangement joins TRBV3-1 to TRBJ2-7; 7 nucleotides align to TRBD2. The CDR3 sequence is 14 residues long. Germline values: CDR1 LGHDT, CDR2 YNNKEL (reference sequence). V trimming: 5 bases; J trimming: 5 bases; junction bases outside the gene matches: 9. This CDR3 reads CASSAYGLEDEQYF. The CDR3 DNA sequence: TGTGCCAGCAGCGCATACGGACTAGAAGACGAGCAGTACTTC.